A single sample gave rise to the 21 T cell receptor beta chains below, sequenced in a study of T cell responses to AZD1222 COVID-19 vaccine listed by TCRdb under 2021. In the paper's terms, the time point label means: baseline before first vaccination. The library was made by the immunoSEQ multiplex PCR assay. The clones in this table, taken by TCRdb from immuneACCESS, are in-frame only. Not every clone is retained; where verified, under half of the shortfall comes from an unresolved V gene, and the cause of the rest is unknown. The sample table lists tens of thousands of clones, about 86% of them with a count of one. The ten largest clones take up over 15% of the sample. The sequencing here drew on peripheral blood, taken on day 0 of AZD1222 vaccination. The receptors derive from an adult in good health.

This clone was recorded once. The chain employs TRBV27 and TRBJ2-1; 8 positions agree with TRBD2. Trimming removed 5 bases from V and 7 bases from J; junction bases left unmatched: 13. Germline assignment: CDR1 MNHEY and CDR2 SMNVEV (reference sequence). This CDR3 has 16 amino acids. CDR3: CASSPTAGEDRNEQFF. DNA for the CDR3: TGTGCCAGCAGTCCAACAGCGGGAGAAGACCGGAATGAGCAGTTCTTC.

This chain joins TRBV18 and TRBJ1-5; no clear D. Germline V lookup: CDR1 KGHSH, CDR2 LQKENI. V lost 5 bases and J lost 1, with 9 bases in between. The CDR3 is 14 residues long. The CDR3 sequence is CASSAGGSNQPQHF. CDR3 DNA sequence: TGTGCCAGCTCAGCTGGCGGGAGCAATCAGCCCCAGCATTTT.

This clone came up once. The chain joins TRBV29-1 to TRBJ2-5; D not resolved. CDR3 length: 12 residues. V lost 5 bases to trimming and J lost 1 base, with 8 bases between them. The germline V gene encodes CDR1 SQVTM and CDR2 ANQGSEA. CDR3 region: CSVRYGQETQYF. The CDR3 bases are TGCAGCGTTCGATACGGCCAAGAGACCCAGTACTTC.

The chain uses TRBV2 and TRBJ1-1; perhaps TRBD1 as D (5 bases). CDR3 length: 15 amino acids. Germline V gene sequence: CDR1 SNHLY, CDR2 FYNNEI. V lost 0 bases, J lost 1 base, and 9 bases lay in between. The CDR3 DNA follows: TGTGCCAGCAGTGAAGCGATGACAGCGAACACTGAAGCTTTCTTT. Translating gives CASSEAMTANTEAFF.

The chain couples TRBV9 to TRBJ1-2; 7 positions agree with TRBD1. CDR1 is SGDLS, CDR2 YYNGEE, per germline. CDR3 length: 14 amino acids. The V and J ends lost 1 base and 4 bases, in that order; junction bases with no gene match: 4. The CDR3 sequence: CASSVSRDSYGYTF. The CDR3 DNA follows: TGTGCCAGCAGCGTATCGCGGGACAGCTATGGCTACACCTTC. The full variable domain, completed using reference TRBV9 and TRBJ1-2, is DSGVTQTPKHLITATGQRVTLRCSPRSGDLSVYWYQQSLDQGLQFLIQYYNGEERAKGNILERFSAQQFPDLHSELNLSSLELGDSALYFCASSVSRDSYGYTFGSGTRLTVV.

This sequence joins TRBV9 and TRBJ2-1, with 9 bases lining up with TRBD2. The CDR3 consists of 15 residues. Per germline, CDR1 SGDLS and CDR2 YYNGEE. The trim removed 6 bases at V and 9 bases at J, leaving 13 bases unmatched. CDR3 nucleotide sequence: TGTGCCAGCACCGGGGGGACTAGCCGCGCCGGTGAGCAGTTCTTC. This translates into CASTGGTSRAGEQFF.

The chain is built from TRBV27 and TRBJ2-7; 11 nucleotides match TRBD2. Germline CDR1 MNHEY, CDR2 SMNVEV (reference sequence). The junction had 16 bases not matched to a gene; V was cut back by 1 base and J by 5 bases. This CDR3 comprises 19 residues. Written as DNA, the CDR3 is TGTGCCAGCAGTTTATACTGGGGTAGCGGGAGGGCCGGGATGAACGAGCAGTACTTC. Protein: CASSLYWGSGRAGMNEQYF.

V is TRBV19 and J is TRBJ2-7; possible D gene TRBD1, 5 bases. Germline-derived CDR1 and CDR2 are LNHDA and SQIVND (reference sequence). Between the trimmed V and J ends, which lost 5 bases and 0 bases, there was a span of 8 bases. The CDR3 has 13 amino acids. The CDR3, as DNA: TGTGCCAGTAGTTTACAGGCCTCCTACGAGCAGTACTTC. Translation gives CASSLQASYEQYF.

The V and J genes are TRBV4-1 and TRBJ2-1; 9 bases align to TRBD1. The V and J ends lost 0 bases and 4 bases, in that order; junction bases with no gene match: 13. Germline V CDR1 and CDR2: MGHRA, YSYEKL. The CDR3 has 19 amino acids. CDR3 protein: CASSQDPPSGTGSYNEQFF. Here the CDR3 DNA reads TGCGCCAGCAGCCAAGATCCGCCCTCCGGGACAGGGTCATACAATGAGCAGTTCTTC.

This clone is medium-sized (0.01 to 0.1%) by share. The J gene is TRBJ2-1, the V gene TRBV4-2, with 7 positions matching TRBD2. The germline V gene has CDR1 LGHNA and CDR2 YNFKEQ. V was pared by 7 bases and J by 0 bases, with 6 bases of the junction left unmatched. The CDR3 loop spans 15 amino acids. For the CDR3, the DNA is TGTGCCAGCAACAGCGGGGAAAGCTCCTACAATGAGCAGTTCTTC. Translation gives CASNSGESSYNEQFF.

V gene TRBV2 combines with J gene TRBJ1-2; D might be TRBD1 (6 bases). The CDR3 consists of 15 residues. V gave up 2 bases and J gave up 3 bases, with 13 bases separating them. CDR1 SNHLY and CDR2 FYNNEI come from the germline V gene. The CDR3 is CASSEFRQADYGYTF. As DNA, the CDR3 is TGTGCCAGCAGTGAATTTCGACAGGCAGACTATGGCTACACCTTC.

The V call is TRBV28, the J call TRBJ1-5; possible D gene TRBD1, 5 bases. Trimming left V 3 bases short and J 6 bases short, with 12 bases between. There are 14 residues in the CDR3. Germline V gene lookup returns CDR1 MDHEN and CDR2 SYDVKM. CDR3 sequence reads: CASSLQGRGQPQHF. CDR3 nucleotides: TGTGCCAGCAGTTTGCAGGGAAGGGGTCAGCCCCAGCATTTT.

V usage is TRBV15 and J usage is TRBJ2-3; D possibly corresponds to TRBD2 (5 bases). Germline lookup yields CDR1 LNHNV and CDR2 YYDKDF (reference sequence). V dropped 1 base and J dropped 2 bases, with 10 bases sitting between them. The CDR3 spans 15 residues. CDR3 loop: CATSRGSVTTDTQYF. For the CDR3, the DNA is TGTGCCACCAGCAGAGGTAGCGTTACCACAGATACGCAGTATTTT.

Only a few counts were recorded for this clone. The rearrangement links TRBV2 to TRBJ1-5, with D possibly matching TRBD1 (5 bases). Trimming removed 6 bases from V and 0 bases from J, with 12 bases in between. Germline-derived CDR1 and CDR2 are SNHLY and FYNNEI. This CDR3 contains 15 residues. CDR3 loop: CASSQGHGSNQPQHF. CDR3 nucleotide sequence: TGTGCCAGCAGCCAAGGACATGGTAGCAATCAGCCCCAGCATTTT.

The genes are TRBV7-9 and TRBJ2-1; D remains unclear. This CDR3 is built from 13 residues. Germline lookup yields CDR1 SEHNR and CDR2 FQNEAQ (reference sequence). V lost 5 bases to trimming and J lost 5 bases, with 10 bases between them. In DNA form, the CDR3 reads TGTGCCAGCAGCCATTATCAGGACAATGAGCAGTTCTTC. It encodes CASSHYQDNEQFF.

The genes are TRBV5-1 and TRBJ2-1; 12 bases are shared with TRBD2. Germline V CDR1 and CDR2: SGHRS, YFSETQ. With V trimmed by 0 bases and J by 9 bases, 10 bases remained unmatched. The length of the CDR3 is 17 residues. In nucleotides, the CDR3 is TGCGCCAGCAGCTTGGTTGTTCTAGCGGGAGGGCCGGGTGAGCAGTTCTTC. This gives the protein CASSLVVLAGGPGEQFF.

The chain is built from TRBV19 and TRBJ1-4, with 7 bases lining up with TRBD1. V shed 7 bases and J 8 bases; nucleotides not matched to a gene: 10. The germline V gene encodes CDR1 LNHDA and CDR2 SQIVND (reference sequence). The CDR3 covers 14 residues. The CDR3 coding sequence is TGTGCCAGTACCCCCAGGGGGGGGAGCGAAAAACTGTTTTTT. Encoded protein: CASTPRGGSEKLFF.

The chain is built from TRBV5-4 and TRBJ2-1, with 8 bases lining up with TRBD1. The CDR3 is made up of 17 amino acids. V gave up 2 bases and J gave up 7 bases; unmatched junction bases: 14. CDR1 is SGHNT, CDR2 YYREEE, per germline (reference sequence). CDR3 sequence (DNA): TGTGCCAGCAGCTTCGGGACAGGACCTTTGAGGGGGAATGAGCAGTTCTTC. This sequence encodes CASSFGTGPLRGNEQFF.

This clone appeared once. CDR3 DNA sequence: TGTGCCAGTAGTATAGACTCGACAGGGCCGTTCTCTGGCTACACCTTC. As protein: CASSIDSTGPFSGYTF. This chain connects TRBV19 to TRBJ1-2, with TRBD1 matching 7 bases. The CDR3 consists of 16 residues. The V gene end was trimmed by 0 bases and the J gene end by 7 bases; junction bases not matched to a gene: 11. CDR1 LNHDA and CDR2 SQIVND come from the germline V gene (reference sequence).

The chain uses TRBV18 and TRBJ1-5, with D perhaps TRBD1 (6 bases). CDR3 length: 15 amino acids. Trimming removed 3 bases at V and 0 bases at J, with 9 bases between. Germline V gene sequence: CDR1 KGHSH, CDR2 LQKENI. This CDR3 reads CASSPDSYSNQPQHF. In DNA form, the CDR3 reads TGTGCCAGCTCACCGGACAGCTATAGCAATCAGCCCCAGCATTTT.

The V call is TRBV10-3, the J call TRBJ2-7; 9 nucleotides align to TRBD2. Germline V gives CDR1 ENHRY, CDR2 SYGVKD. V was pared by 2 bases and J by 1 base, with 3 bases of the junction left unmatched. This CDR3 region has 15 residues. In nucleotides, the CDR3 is TGTGCCATCAGTGAGGGACTAGCGATGTCCTACGAGCAGTACTTC. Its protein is CAISEGLAMSYEQYF.